The rows below give T cell receptor beta chains drawn from one sample of a study of T cells in Graves' hyperthyroidism and ophthalmopathy. TCRdb processed the multiplex PCR reads anew with MiXCR; each CDR3 protein has one entry. Counted here are more than 300,000 distinct CDR3 sequences, approximately 18% occurring once; the ten biggest clones make up roughly a third. Sequenced material: blood. The receptors were sampled from a woman aged 25 to 39 with Graves' hyperthyroidism that later progressed to Graves' ophthalmopathy. CDR3s leave out the opening cysteine and the closing phenylalanine or tryptophan.

TRBJ2-5,TRBV6-5,ASSYSLLAREQETQY
TRBJ1-1,TRBV20-1,SATGGAF
TRBJ1-2,TRBV3-1,ASSQIGEGTGYGGYT
TRBJ2-2,TRBV7-8,ASSFGRATTGELF
TRBJ1-2,TRBV6-1,ASSLGVGYGYT
TRBJ1-6,TRBV27,ASSHGPSDSPLH
TRBJ1-2,TRBV6-1,ASTRDRGYGYT
TRBJ1-1,TRBV28,ASSSDRAVTEGAF
TRBJ2-1,TRBV18,ASSPTGLPSYNEQF
TRBJ2-3,TRBV6-1,ASSDGQGDTDTQY
TRBJ2-5,TRBV5-1,ASSRGLAGGPVETQY
TRBJ2-5,TRBV28,ASSGPGGGETQY
TRBJ2-2,TRBV3-1,ASSHLLAGVSGELF
TRBJ1-2,TRBV30,AWRIPGQGAGGYT
TRBJ1-2,TRBV6-2/TRBV6-3,ASTSGQGVLRYT
TRBJ1-3,TRBV19,ASSINRLSPSGNTIY
TRBJ2-1,TRBV20-1,SAVRGGRNEQF
TRBJ1-5,TRBV6-1,ASSEEGPQGNQPQH
TRBJ1-2,TRBV15,ATSRDNYGFT
TRBJ1-3,TRBV11-2,ASSLNRGPGNTIY
TRBJ2-2,TRBV9,ASSRTSGSLAGELF
TRBJ2-1,TRBV2,ASIGLAGDSYNEQF
TRBJ2-1,TRBV10-3,AAGVPSGGAAEQF
TRBJ2-7,TRBV6-1,ASNKPPQGDPYEQY
TRBJ2-7,TRBV7-9,ASSLSSGSGYEQY
TRBJ1-5,TRBV6-4,ASSGDSNQPQH
TRBJ2-1,TRBV4-1,ASSQRTSSSYNEQF
TRBJ1-2,TRBV7-8,ASSPRERTASLSDGYT
TRBJ2-2,TRBV19,ASWGGQVRAGELF
TRBJ1-2,TRBV5-6,ASSLSQPHGYT
TRBJ1-3,TRBV5-1,ASSLYSLSGNTIY
TRBJ2-2,TRBV27,ASSFLVTGELF
TRBJ2-1,TRBV28,ASSLGLAGGGVDEQF
TRBJ2-7,TRBV30,AWSVLSGVAYEQY
TRBJ2-2,TRBV7-2,ASSVTGTSTGELF
TRBJ1-5,TRBV30,AWSENLSAGQPQH
TRBJ1-1,TRBV19,ASRLGQLNTEAF
TRBJ2-1,TRBV20-1,SASFGQGLSNEQF
TRBJ2-3,TRBV27,ASSLIVRRQADPLDTQY
TRBJ2-1,TRBV30,AWSVEGPPEQF
TRBJ1-1,TRBV3-1,ASSHTDRTEAF
TRBJ2-1,TRBV2,ASSEQQGYNEQF
TRBJ2-6,TRBV6-1,ASREQGAIGANVLT
TRBJ2-1,TRBV27,ASSSGTVSYNEQF
TRBJ2-7,TRBV19,ASSRQGNTEQY
TRBJ2-2,TRBV28,ASSAVRETDGELF